The sequence of this T cell receptor (beta chain) was determined in a study of cytomegalovirus exposure and HLA in healthy donors. Details on this clone: Its specificity is unknown.

PCR employed 60 Vbeta and 13 Jbeta primers. Authors' analysis steps: Approximately 73 million unique TCR beta chains, 10 million to 14 million shared, were counted in a later analysis. Clones were sequenced by immunoSEQ multiplex PCR, and TCRdb holds only the in-frame ones, with some missing. V and J calls and clone size come straight from that table; D and trimming were deduced from the DNA. Counted here are 80,000 or so clones, less than 80% occurring once; the ten biggest clones make up 7.2%. In germline, CDR1 is SGHVS, CDR2 FNYEAQ. V was pared by 5 bases and J by 7 bases, with 6 bases of the junction left unmatched. This CDR3 region has 16 residues. Study observations and caveats: Within an earlier analysis, most TCR beta V segments proved productive either about 90% or about 30% of the time. Some TCR beta chains (more than 150 of them) were listed as cytomegalovirus-associated. CMV serostatus stood as the only immune exposure information on hand.

The source material was PBMCs. The chain couples TRBV7-6 to TRBJ2-1; 15 positions match TRBD2. This TCR derives from a woman aged 40 to 55 in good health and CMV-seronegative. For the CDR3, the DNA is TGTGCCAGCAGCCCGGGGACTAGCGGGGGGAGGAATGAGCAGTTCTTC. Encoded protein: CASSPGTSGGRNEQFF.